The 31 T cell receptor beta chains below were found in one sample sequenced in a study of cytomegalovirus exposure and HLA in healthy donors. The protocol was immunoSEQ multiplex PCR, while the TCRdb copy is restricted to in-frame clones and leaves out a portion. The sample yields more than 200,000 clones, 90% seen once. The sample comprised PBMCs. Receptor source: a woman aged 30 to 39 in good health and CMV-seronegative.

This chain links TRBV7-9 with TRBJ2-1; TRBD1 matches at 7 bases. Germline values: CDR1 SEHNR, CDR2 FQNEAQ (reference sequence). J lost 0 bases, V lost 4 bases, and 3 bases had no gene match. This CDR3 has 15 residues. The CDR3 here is CASSSSGGSYNEQFF. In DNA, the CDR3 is TGTGCCAGCAGCTCATCAGGGGGCTCCTACAATGAGCAGTTCTTC.

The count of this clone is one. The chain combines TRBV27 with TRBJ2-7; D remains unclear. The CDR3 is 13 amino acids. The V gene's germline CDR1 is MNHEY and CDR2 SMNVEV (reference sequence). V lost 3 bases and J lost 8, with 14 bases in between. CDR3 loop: CASSFPPPSKQYF. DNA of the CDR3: TGTGCCAGCAGTTTCCCGCCACCCAGCAAGCAGTACTTC.

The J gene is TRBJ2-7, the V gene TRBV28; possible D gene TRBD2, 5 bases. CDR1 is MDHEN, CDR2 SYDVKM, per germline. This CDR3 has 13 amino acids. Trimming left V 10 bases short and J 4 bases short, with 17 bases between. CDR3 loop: CATTNRRNYEQYF. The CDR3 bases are TGTGCCACCACGAACCGGAGGAATTACGAGCAGTACTTC.

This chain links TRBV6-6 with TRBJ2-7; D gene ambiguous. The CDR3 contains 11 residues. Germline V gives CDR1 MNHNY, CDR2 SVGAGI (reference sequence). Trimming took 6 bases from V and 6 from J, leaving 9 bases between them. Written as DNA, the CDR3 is TGTGCCAGCAGGACCATGGGCGAGCAGTACTTC. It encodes CASRTMGEQYF.

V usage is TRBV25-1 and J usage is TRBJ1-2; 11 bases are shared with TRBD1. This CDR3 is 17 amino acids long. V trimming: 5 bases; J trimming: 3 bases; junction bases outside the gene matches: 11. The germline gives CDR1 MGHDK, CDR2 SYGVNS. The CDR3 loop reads CASSFPRTGGLYYGYTF. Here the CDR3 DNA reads TGTGCCAGCAGTTTTCCCCGGACAGGGGGCTTGTACTATGGCTACACCTTC.

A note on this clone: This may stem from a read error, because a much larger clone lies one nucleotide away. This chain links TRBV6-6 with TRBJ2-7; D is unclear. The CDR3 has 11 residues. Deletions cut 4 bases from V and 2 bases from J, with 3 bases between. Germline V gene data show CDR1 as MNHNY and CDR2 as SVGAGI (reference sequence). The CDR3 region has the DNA TGTGCCAGCAGTTCCGCCTACGAGCAGTACTTC. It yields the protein CASSSAYEQYF.

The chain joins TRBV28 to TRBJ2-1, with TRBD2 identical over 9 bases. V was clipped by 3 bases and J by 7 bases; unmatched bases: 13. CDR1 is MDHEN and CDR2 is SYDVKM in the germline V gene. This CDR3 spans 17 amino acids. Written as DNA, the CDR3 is TGTGCCAGCAGTTTTTTTAGTGTGTCTAGCGGGGCAAATGAGCAGTTCTTC. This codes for CASSFFSVSSGANEQFF.

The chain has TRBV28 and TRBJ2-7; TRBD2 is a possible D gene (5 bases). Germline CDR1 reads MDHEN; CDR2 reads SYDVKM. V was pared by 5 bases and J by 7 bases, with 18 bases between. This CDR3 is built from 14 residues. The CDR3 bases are TGTGCCAGCAGTCTCTCCGCACCTTCGGGGGAGCAGTACTTC. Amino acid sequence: CASSLSAPSGEQYF.

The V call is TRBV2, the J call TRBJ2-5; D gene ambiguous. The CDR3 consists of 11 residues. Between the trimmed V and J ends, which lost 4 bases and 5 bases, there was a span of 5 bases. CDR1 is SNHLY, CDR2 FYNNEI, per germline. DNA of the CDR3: TGTGCCAGCAGTGGATTGGAGACCCAGTACTTC. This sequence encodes CASSGLETQYF.

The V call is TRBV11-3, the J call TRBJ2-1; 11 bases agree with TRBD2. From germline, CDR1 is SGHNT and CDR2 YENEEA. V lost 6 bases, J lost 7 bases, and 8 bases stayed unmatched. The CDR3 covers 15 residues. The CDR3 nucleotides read TGTGCCAGCAGTAATCCGGGACTAGCGGCGAATGAGCAGTTCTTC. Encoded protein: CASSNPGLAANEQFF.

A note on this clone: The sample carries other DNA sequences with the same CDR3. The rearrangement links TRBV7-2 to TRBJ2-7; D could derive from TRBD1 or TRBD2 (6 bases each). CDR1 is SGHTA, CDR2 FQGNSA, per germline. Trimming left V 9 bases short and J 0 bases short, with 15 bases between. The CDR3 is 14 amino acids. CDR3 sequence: CASRRDTSSYEQYF. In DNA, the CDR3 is TGTGCCAGTAGGAGGGACACGAGCTCCTACGAGCAGTACTTC.

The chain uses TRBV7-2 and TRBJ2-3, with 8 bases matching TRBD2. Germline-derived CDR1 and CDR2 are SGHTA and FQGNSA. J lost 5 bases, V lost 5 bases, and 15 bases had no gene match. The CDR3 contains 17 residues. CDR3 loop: CASSGRGTRTPGDTQYF. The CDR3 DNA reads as TGTGCCAGCAGCGGTAGAGGGACTAGGACTCCTGGAGATACGCAGTATTTT.

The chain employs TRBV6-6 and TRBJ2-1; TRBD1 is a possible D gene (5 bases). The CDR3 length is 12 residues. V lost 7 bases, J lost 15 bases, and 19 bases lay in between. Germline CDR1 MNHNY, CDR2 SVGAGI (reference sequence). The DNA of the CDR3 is TGTGCCAGCATTTCCTACAGGAGTTTGCCGTTCTTC. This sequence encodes CASISYRSLPFF.

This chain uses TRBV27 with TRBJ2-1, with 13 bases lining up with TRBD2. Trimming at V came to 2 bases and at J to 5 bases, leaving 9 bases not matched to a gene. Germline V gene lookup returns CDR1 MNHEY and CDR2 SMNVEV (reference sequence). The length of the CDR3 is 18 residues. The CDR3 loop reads CASSLLLAGGPSDNEQFF. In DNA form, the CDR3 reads TGTGCCAGCAGTTTACTACTAGCGGGAGGGCCCTCGGACAATGAGCAGTTCTTC.

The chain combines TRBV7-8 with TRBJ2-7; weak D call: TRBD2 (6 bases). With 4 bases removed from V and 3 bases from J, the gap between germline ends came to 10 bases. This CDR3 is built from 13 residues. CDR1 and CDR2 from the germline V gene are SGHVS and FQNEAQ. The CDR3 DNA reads TGTGCCAGCAGCTGGGACTTCCTCTACGAGCAGTACTTC. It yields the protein CASSWDFLYEQYF.

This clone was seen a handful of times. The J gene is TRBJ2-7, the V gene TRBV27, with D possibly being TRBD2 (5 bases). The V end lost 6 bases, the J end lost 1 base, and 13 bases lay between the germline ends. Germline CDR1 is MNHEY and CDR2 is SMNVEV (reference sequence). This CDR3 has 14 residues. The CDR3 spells CASRIEGRSYEQYF. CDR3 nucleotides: TGTGCCAGCAGAATCGAAGGGAGATCCTACGAGCAGTACTTC.

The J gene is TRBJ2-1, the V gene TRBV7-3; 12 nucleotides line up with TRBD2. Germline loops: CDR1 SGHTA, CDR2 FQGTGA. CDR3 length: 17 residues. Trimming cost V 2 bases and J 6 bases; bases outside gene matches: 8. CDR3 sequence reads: CASSLGTSGWESNEQFF. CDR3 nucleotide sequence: TGTGCCAGCAGCTTAGGGACTAGCGGGTGGGAAAGCAATGAGCAGTTCTTC.

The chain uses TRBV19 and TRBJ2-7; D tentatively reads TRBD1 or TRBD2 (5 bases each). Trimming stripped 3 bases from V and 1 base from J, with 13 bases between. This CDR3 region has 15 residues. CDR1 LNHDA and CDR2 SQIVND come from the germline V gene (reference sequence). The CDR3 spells CASSILRDGSYEQYF. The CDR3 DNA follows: TGTGCCAGTAGTATTCTCCGGGACGGGTCCTACGAGCAGTACTTC.

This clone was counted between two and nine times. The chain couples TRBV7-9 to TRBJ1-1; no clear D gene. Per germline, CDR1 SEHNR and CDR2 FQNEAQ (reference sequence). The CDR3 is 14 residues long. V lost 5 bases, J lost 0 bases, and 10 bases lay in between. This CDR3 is CASSPSLMNTEAFF. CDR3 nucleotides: TGTGCCAGCAGCCCCTCACTTATGAACACTGAAGCTTTCTTT.

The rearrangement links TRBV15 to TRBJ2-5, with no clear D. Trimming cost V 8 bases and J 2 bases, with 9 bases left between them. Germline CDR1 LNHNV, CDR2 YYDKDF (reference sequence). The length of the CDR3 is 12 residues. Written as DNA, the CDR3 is TGTGCCACCGGCCGGTTACAAGAGACCCAGTACTTC. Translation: CATGRLQETQYF.

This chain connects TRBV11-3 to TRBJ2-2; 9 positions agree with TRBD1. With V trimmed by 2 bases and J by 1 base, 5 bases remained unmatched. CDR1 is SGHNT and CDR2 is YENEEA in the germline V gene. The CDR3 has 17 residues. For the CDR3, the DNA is TGTGCCAGCAGCTTAACCTGGGGACAGGGGAACACCGGGGAGCTGTTTTTT. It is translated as CASSLTWGQGNTGELFF.

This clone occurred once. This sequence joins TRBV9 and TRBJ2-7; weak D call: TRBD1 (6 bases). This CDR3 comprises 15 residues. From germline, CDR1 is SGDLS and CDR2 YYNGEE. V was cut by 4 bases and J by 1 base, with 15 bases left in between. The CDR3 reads CASSPTVDRSYEQYF. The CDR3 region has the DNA TGTGCCAGCAGCCCCACCGTGGACAGATCCTACGAGCAGTACTTC. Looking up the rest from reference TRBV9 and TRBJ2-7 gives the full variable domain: DSGVTQTPKHLITATGQRVTLRCSPRSGDLSVYWYQQSLDQGLQFLIQYYNGEERAKGNILERFSAQQFPDLHSELNLSSLELGDSALYFCASSPTVDRSYEQYFGPGTRLTVT.

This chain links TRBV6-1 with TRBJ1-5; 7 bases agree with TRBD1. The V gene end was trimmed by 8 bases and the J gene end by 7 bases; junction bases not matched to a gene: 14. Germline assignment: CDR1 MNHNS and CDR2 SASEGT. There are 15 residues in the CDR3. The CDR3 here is CASAGMTGWRQPQHF. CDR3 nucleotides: TGTGCCAGCGCGGGAATGACAGGGTGGAGGCAGCCCCAGCATTTT.

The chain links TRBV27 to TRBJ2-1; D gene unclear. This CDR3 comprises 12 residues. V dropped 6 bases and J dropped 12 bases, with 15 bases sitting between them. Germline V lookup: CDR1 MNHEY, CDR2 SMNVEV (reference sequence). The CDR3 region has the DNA TGTGCCAGCAGACCCGACGGGTCTCGGCAGTTCTTC. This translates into CASRPDGSRQFF.

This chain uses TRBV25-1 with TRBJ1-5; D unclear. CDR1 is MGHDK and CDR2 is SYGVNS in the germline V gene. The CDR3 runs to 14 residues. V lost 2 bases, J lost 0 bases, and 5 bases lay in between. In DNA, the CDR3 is TGTGCCAGCAGTGAACTCAATAGCAATCAGCCCCAGCATTTT. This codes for CASSELNSNQPQHF.

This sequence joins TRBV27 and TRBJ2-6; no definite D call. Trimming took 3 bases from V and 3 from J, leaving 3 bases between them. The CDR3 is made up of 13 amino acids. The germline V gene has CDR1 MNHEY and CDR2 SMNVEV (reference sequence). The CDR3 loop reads CASSFGGANVLTF. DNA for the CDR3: TGTGCCAGCAGTTTCGGTGGGGCCAACGTCCTGACTTTC.

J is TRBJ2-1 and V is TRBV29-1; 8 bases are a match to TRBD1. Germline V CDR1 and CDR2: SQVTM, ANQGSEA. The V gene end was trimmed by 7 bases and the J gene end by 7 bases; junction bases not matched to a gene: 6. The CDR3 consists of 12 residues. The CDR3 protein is CSAIWTGNEQFF. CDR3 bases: TGCAGCGCCATATGGACAGGGAATGAGCAGTTCTTC.

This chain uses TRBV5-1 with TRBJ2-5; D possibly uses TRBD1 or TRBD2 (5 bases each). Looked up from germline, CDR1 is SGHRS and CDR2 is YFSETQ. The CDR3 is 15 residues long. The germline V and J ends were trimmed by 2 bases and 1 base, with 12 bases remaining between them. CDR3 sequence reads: CASSFEPGRQETQYF. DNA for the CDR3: TGCGCCAGCAGCTTTGAACCGGGACGCCAAGAGACCCAGTACTTC.

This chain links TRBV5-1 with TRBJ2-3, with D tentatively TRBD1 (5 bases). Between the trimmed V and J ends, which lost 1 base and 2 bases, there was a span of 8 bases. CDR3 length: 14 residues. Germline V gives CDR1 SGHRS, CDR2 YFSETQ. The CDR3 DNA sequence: TGCGCCAGCAGCTTGCAGGGCTCCACAGATACGCAGTATTTT. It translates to CASSLQGSTDTQYF.

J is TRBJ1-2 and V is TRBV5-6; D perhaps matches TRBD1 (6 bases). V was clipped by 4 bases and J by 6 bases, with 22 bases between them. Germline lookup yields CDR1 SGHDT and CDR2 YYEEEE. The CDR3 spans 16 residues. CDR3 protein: CASSDYWTETLHGYTF. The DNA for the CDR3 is TGTGCCAGCAGCGACTACTGGACAGAAACCCTTCATGGCTACACCTTC. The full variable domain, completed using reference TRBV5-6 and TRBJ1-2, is DAGVTQSPTHLIKTRGQQVTLRCSPKSGHDTVSWYQQALGQGPQFIFQYYEEEERQRGNFPDRFSGHQFPNYSSELNVNALLLGDSALYLCASSDYWTETLHGYTFGSGTRLTVV.

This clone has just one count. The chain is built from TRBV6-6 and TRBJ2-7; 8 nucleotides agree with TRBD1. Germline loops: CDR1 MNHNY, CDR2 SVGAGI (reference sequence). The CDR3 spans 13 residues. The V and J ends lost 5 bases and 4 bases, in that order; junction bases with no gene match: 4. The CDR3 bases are TGTGCCAGCAGTGCCTGGACAGGGTACGAGCAGTACTTC. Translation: CASSAWTGYEQYF.